This TCR beta chain was sequenced for a study of cytomegalovirus exposure and HLA in healthy donors. A multiplex PCR was run with 60 Vbeta primers and 13 Jbeta primers. Data came from immunoSEQ multiplex PCR; TCRdb stores just in-frame clones and leaves some out. The sample consists of 150,000 to 200,000 clones, 75% to 80% of them appearing once. The sample consisted of PBMCs. This TCR was sampled from a woman aged 25 to 39 in good health and CMV-seropositive.

The CDR3 here is CASSQDRNNEQFF. CDR3 DNA sequence: TGTGCCAGCAGCCAGGACAGGAACAATGAGCAGTTCTTC. The chain joins TRBV2 to TRBJ2-1; 7 nucleotides match TRBD1. The ends lost 6 bases at V and 5 bases at J; junction bases unmatched: 4. The CDR3 sequence is 13 residues long. Germline CDR1 and CDR2: SNHLY and FYNNEI.